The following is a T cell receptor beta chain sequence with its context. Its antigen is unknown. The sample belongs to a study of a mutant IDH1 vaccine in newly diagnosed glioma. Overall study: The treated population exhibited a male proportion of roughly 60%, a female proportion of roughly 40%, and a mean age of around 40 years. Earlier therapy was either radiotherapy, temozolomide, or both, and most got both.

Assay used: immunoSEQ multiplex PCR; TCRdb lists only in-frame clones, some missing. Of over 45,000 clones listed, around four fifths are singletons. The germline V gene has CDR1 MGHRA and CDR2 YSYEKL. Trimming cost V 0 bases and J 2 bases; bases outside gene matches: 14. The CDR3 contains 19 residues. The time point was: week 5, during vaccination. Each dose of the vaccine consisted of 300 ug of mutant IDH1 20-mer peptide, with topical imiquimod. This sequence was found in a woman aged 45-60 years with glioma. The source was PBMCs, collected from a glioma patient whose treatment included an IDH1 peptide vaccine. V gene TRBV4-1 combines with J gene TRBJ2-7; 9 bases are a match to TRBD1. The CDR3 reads CASSQERDRAFRGPYEQYF. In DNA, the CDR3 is TGCGCCAGCAGCCAAGAACGGGACAGGGCGTTCCGGGGGCCCTACGAGCAGTACTTC.